This TCR beta chain was profiled in a study of T-cell reconstitution after alpha-beta-depleted transplantation in children. The CDR3 is made up of 13 amino acids. V was cut by 3 bases and J by 2 bases, with 6 bases left in between. The germline V gene has CDR1 MNHEY and CDR2 SVGAGI. Whole-study results and caveats: In patients about two months after transplant, alpha-beta T cells reportedly arose from several hundred expanded graft clones. One year after transplant, T-cell counts and diversity came mostly from newly produced T cells.

Preparation of the TCRbeta library involved a method that used unique molecular identifiers. Using its own MiXCR run on the PCR reads, TCRdb lists one record per CDR3 protein. The table includes fewer than 700,000 distinct CDR3 sequences, 20% to 25% detected once. This clonotype appeared a few times. Its antigen is unidentified. This receptor was identified in a boy less than two years old who had a stem cell transplant for acute myeloid leukemia, so the T cells may come from the graft donor. The chain carries TRBV6-5 and TRBJ2-3, with D uncertain. Sequenced material: PBMCs, mostly from graft donor cells, taken 360 days after TCRalphabeta/CD19-depleted stem cell transplant. As DNA, the CDR3 is TGTGCCAGCAGTTATCTAGACACAGATACGCAGTATTTT. Translated, it gives CASSYLDTDTQYF.